Below, 16 T cell receptor beta chains from the same sample are listed, as sequenced in a study of CD8 T cells in Susac syndrome. Random hexamers were used to reverse transcribe the RNA input (0.5 to 1 ug). Each CDR3 protein gets one entry after TCRdb re-called the immunoSEQ multiplex PCR reads with MiXCR. The sample consists of about 150,000 distinct CDR3 sequences, 95% to 96% of them appearing once. Material: CD8+ T cells from PBMCs. Receptor source: a human donor with multiple sclerosis.

This chain links TRBV15 with TRBJ1-5; D not certain. V shed 2 bases and J shed 3 bases, with 2 bases lying between them. Germline loops: CDR1 LNHNV, CDR2 YYDKDF (reference sequence). The CDR3 loop spans 12 amino acids. CDR3 nucleotides: TGTGCCACCAGCAGACTCAATCAGCCCCAGCATTTT. Its protein is CATSRLNQPQHF.

The gene calls are TRBV19 and TRBJ2-7, with D possibly TRBD1 on 6 matching bases. The length of the CDR3 is 13 residues. V was trimmed by 10 bases and J by 3 bases, leaving 16 bases between them. CDR1 and CDR2 (germline): LNHDA, SQIVND (reference sequence). CDR3 region: CATAAGQNYEQYF. CDR3 nucleotide sequence: TGTGCCACCGCCGCTGGACAGAACTACGAGCAGTACTTC.

The chain links TRBV7-6 to TRBJ2-1; the match to TRBD2 covers 10 bases. The J segment lost 7 bases and the V segment lost 2 bases, leaving 2 bases of the junction unmatched. The CDR3 sequence is 14 residues long. Germline V lookup: CDR1 SGHVS, CDR2 FNYEAQ. The CDR3 spells CASSLSGRVNEQFF. DNA for the CDR3: TGTGCCAGCAGCTTAAGCGGGAGGGTTAATGAGCAGTTCTTC.

The V call is TRBV27, the J call TRBJ2-7; 7 nucleotides match TRBD2. This CDR3 region has 14 residues. Germline CDR1 is MNHEY and CDR2 is SMNVEV (reference sequence). The junction had 11 bases not matched to a gene; V was cut back by 5 bases and J by 7 bases. CDR3 sequence: CASSPTSSGGEQYF. As DNA, the CDR3 is TGTGCCAGCAGTCCCACGTCTAGCGGCGGGGAGCAGTACTTC.

The V call is TRBV6-5, the J call TRBJ1-1, with D uncertain. The CDR3 has 15 residues. Germline V CDR1 and CDR2: MNHEY, SVGAGI. Trimming cost V 4 bases and J 0 bases, with 12 bases left between them. Written as DNA, the CDR3 is TGTGCCAGCAGTTCCGTGGGCAGCATGAACACTGAAGCTTTCTTT. Its translation is CASSSVGSMNTEAFF.

The V and J genes are TRBV7-8 and TRBJ2-7; 7 nucleotides agree with TRBD1. This CDR3 comprises 14 residues. Per the germline V gene, CDR1 is SGHVS and CDR2 is FQNEAQ. J lost 5 bases, V lost 5 bases, and 9 bases had no gene match. The CDR3 DNA follows: TGTGCCAGCAGCCAACCACAGGGGTTACACGAGCAGTACGTC. Translation gives CASSQPQGLHEQYV.

The chain links TRBV7-9 to TRBJ2-2; a possible D gene is TRBD1 (6 bases). Per the germline V gene, CDR1 is SEHNR and CDR2 is FQNEAQ (reference sequence). Trimming removed 5 bases at V and 6 bases at J, with 19 bases between. The CDR3 has 16 amino acids. In nucleotides, the CDR3 is TGTGCCAGCAGCCAAACAGGGTCCATGGTCGCCGGGGAGCTGTTTTTT. Translated, it gives CASSQTGSMVAGELFF.

The rearrangement links TRBV25-1 to TRBJ2-7; D is undetermined. Deletions cut 4 bases from V and 6 bases from J, with 10 bases between. The CDR3 spans 12 residues. Germline values: CDR1 MGHDK, CDR2 SYGVNS. This chain's CDR3 is CASSALGTEQYV. CDR3 coding DNA: TGTGCCAGCAGTGCCTTGGGAACCGAGCAGTACGTC.

The chain carries TRBV6-2 or TRBV6-3 and TRBJ2-5; D is undetermined. Trimming stripped 2 bases from V and 2 bases from J, with 9 bases between. The CDR3 is 14 residues long. Germline V gives CDR1 MNHEY, CDR2 SVGEGT. The CDR3: CASSYGLGQETQYF. In DNA form, the CDR3 reads TGTGCCAGCAGTTACGGCCTGGGACAAGAGACCCAGTACTTC.

A single count supports this clonotype. The V call is TRBV13, the J call TRBJ1-1, with D perhaps matching TRBD1 (6 bases). Trimming removed 2 bases at V and 1 base at J, with 11 bases between. Germline V CDR1 and CDR2: PRHDT, FYEKMQ (reference sequence). CDR3 length: 15 residues. The CDR3 loop is CASSLSPGENTEAFF. The DNA of the CDR3 is TGTGCCAGCAGCTTATCCCCAGGGGAGAACACTGAAGCTTTCTTT.

The chain combines TRBV25-1 with TRBJ1-2; D unresolved. V was cut by 2 bases and J by 2 bases, with 6 bases left in between. CDR1 is MGHDK and CDR2 is SYGVNS in the germline V gene. This CDR3 has 13 residues. The CDR3 spells CASSEGMNYGYTF. The DNA for the CDR3 is TGTGCCAGCAGTGAAGGCATGAACTATGGCTACACCTTC.

V is TRBV4-1 and J is TRBJ2-3; 10 bases map to TRBD1. Germline loops: CDR1 MGHRA, CDR2 YSYEKL. The V segment lost 7 bases and the J segment 5 bases; nucleotides outside the gene matches: 6. The CDR3 contains 14 residues. This CDR3 is CASTLGTGEDTQYF. Here the CDR3 DNA reads TGCGCCAGCACCCTCGGGACAGGGGAAGATACGCAGTATTTT.

V gene TRBV3-1 combines with J gene TRBJ2-1; D may correspond to TRBD1 or TRBD2 (6 bases each). Trimming took 5 bases from V and 7 from J, leaving 18 bases between them. This CDR3 spans 15 amino acids. Germline loops: CDR1 LGHDT, CDR2 YNNKEL (reference sequence). The CDR3 DNA sequence: TGTGCCAGCAGCTCCAAGGGGGGCCTACCAAATGAGCAGTTCTTC. This encodes CASSSKGGLPNEQFF.

The rearrangement joins TRBV29-1 to TRBJ1-1; D is perhaps TRBD1 (5 bases). The CDR3 runs to 12 residues. V lost 5 bases to trimming and J lost 1 base, with 8 bases between them. Germline V gives CDR1 SQVTM, CDR2 ANQGSEA. The CDR3 DNA reads TGCAGCGTTCAGGGAACGAACACTGAAGCTTTCTTT. The encoded protein is CSVQGTNTEAFF. The whole variable domain, filled in from reference TRBV29-1 and TRBJ1-1, reads SAVISQKPSRDICQRGTSLTIQCQVDSQVTMMFWYRQQPGQSLTLIATANQGSEATYESGFVIDKFPISRPNLTFSTLTVSNMSPEDSSIYLCSVQGTNTEAFFGQGTRLTVV.

This chain uses TRBV7-8 with TRBJ2-3; 13 bases are a match to TRBD2. Germline values: CDR1 SGHVS, CDR2 FQNEAQ. After removal of 4 bases from V and 6 bases from J, the junction contained 7 bases not matched to a gene. This CDR3 region has 16 residues. The CDR3 DNA reads TGTGCCAGCAGCTATCGACTAGCGGGGGGTCCGGATACGCAGTATTTT. It yields the protein CASSYRLAGGPDTQYF.

This clonotype was detected only once. This chain links TRBV7-9 with TRBJ1-6; D is perhaps TRBD1 (6 bases). CDR3 size: 15 residues. Trimming removed 2 bases from V and 8 bases from J, with 13 bases in between. CDR1 is SEHNR and CDR2 is FQNEAQ in the germline V gene (reference sequence). This CDR3 reads CASSLLGALDSPLHF. As DNA, the CDR3 is TGTGCCAGCAGCTTATTGGGGGCTCTTGATTCACCCCTCCACTTT. Based on the CDR3 plus reference TRBV7-9 and TRBJ1-6, the full variable domain is DTGVSQNPRHKITKRGQNVTFRCDPISEHNRLYWYRQTLGQGPEFLTYFQNEAQLEKSRLLSDRFSAERPKGSFSTLEIQRTEQGDSAMYLCASSLLGALDSPLHFGNGTRLTVT.